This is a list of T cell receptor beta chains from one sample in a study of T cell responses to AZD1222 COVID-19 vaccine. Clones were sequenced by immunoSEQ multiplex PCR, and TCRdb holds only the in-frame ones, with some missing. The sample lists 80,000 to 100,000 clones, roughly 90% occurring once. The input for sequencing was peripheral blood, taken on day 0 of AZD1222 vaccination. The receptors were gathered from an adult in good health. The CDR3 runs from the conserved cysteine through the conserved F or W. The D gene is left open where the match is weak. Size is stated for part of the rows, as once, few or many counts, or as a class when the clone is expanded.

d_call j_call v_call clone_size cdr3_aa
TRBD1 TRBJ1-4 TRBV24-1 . CATSDGTVATNEKLFF
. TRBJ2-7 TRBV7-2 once CASSSNSYEQYF
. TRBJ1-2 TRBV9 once CASSVGGENYGYTF
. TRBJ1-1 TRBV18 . CASSPQGGMNTEAFF
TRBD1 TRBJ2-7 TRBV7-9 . CASRGPGQGFDEQYF
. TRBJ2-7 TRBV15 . CATSSHREDEQYF
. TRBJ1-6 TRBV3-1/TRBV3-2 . CASSQGDRGMSPLHF
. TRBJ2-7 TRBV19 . CASSTTGLYEQYF
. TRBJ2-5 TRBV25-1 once CASSEWGPTGRETQYF
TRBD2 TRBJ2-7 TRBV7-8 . CASSLAGGASGSYEQYF
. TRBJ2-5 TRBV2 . CASSDLTGPQETQYF
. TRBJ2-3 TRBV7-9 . CASSSRLAGWADTQYF
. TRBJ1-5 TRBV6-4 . CASSVQANQPQHF
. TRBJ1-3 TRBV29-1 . CSVVDPLGNTIYF
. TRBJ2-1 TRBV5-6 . CASSSPGLTYNEQFF
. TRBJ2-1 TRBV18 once CASSPTNNEQFF
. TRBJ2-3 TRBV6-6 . CASSYFRGIGTDTQYF
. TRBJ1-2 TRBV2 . CASSDIRDTGYTF
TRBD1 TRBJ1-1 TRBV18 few CASSQGQNSEAFF
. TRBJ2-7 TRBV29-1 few CSVDGQGDYEQYF
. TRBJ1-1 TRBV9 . CASSYDGSRTEAFF
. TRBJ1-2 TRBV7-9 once CASSLGLAGNYYGYTF
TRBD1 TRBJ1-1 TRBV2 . CASSRQGAGVGTEAFF
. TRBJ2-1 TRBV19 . CASSQGTVNEQFF
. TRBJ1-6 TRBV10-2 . CASSLSYNSPLHF
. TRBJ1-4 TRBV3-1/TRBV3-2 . CASSQAPGQLLFF
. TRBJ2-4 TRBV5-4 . CASSAENLAKNIQYF
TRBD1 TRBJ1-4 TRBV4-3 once CASSQVWQGGEKLFF
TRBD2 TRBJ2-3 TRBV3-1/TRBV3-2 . CASSQRLAGHTDTQYF
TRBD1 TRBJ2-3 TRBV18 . CASSRQGSDTQYF
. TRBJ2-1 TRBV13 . CASSLEGANEQFF
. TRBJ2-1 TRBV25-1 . CASKGGGSYNEQFF
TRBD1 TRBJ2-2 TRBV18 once CASSTGTGNTGELFF
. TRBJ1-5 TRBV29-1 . CSVELDIGQPQHF
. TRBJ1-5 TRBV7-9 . CASSLGGLYNQPQHF
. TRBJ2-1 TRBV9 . CASSVAGLTPIRSSYNEQFF